One TCR beta chain is described in this entry. Its antigen is unidentified. The record originates from a study of CD8+ T cells in alopecia areata. Study-wide background: Treated patients were dosed with oral tofacitinib, taking 5 to 10 mg twice daily. Notes on the study in general: Many of the expanded lesional clones endured in scalp and blood while on tofacitinib. Greater clonality was observed in lesional scalp samples, especially alopecia totalis/universalis, versus normal scalp.

RNA was isolated and reverse transcribed to cDNA, the sequencing template. Some clones are missing from TCRdb's copy, which holds only in-frame ones; the method was immunoSEQ multiplex PCR. This repertoire shows 75,000 to 100,000 clones, just over 70% found once; its top ten account for 15% to 20%. Treatment meaning: oral pan-JAK inhibitor, 5-10 mg twice daily. Lesional scalp tissue (obtained by punch biopsy) and peripheral blood were collected from alopecia areata patients. Deletions cut 6 bases from V and 7 bases from J, with 7 bases between. Germline V gene sequence: CDR1 MNHEY, CDR2 SMNVEV (reference sequence). This CDR3 contains 12 residues.

Sequenced here: CD8+ T cells sorted from blood, sampled at week 44, from a patient treated with tofacitinib. The J gene is TRBJ1-6, the V gene TRBV27, with D possibly TRBD1 on 6 matching bases. The TCR comes from a human donor with alopecia areata. CDR3 DNA: TGTGCCAGCAGCCAGGGGAATTCACCCCTCCACTTT. It yields the protein CASSQGNSPLHF.